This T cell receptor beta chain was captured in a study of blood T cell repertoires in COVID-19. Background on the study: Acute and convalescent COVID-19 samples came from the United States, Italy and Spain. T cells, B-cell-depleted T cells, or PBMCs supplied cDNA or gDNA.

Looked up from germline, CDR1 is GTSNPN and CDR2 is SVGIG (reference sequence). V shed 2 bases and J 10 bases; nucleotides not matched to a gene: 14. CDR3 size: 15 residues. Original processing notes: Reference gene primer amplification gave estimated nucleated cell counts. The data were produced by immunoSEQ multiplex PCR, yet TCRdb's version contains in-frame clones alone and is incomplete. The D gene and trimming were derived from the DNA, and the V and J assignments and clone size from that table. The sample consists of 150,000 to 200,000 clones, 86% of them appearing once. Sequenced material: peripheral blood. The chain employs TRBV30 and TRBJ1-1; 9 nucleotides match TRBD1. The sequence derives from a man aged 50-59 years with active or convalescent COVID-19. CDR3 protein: CAWSRRDRALIGAFF. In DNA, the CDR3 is TGTGCCTGGAGTCGACGGGACAGGGCCTTAATCGGAGCTTTCTTT. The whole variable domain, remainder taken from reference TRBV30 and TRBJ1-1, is SQTIHQWPATLVQPVGSPLSLECTVEGTSNPNLYWYRQAAGRGLQLLFYSVGIGQISSEVPQNLSASRPQDRQFILSSKKLLLSDSGFYLCAWSRRDRALIGAFFGQGTRLTVV.